This T cell receptor (beta chain) was recorded in a study of response to subunit inactivated influenza vaccine. From the RT-PCR reads, TCRdb called clonotypes with MiXCR, one entry per CDR3 protein. The sample lists 800,000 to 1,000,000 distinct CDR3 sequences, around 20% occurring once. About this clonotype itself: Its antigen is not known.

The study, taken as a whole, reports: New T cells are recruited in small numbers by each seasonal influenza vaccination, according to the authors' suggestion.

The source of this sequence is a man over 45 who received an inactivated influenza vaccine. This sample comprised PBMCs from blood, obtained approximately 5 days after vaccination.

CDR3 bases: TGTGCCAGCAGCCCCCAGCAGTCTACTTCACCCCTCCACTTT. This gives the protein CASSPQQSTSPLHF. This sequence joins TRBV3-1 and TRBJ1-6; D unresolved. Germline CDR1 and CDR2: LGHDT and YNNKEL (reference sequence). This CDR3 comprises 14 residues. V lost 4 bases and J 9 bases, leaving 13 bases between the germline ends.